Ten or more counts support the clone carrying this T cell receptor (beta chain). Its antigen is not known. This CDR3 region has 13 residues. Germline V gene sequence: CDR1 SNHLY, CDR2 FYNNEI. Trimming took off 4 bases at V and 0 bases at J, with 7 bases between the two ends. The sample is drawn from a study of regulatory T cells in long-lasting Graves disease. Findings and caveats of the study: The sample size was small, and this may have reduced accuracy.

TCR beta libraries were built with iRepertoire HTBI primers and Arm-PCR of CDR3 regions. Original methodology: Across the samples, identification revealed 50 to 80 TRBV and over 12 TRBJ segments. TCRdb independently ran MiXCR on the multiplex PCR reads; one entry per CDR3 protein. The V and J calls follow TCRdb's processing rather than the paper's. The data show 540,000 or so distinct CDR3 sequences, roughly 12% seen once. The sample's time point: newly diagnosed GD, antithyroid drugs for less than 3 months. PBMC-derived RNA was used for the TCR library. The sample was also linked to a second study, of T cells in Graves' hyperthyroidism and ophthalmopathy. That publication notes: Ophthalmopathy got predicted by the model a median about six months before its onset.

The chain couples TRBV2 to TRBJ2-7, with unresolved D. This receptor was obtained from a man between 25 and 39 years old with Graves disease. Sequenced material: peripheral blood mononuclear cells (PBMCs), taken at new diagnosis, from a patient treated with antithyroid drugs. CDR3 nucleotides: TGTGCCAGCAGTGCCAGGAGCTCCTACGAGCAGTACTTC. The encoded protein is CASSARSSYEQYF.